The 20 T cell receptor beta chains below come from one sample, sequenced in a study of Graves' ophthalmopathy and Graves' hyperthyroidism. The TCR beta CDR3 regions underwent amplification from RNA transcripts. HTBI primers were used in a first-round RT-PCR, which preceded a second-round multiplex PCR. In TCRdb, the multiplex PCR reads were re-called with MiXCR into one record per CDR3 protein. The table shows hundreds of thousands of distinct CDR3 sequences, with approximately 39% occurring only once. The specimen sequenced was peripheral blood. The origin of the receptors is an adult man with Graves' ophthalmopathy.

A few counts support this clonotype. The chain recombines TRBV5-1 with TRBJ2-7; D unresolved. This CDR3 is built from 16 residues. Between the trimmed V and J ends, which lost 0 bases and 3 bases, there was a span of 16 bases. Germline assignment: CDR1 SGHRS and CDR2 YFSETQ. The CDR3 DNA is TGCGCCAGCAGCTTGGCCTCTGTGGGTTTGAACTACGAGCAGTACTTC. Translation gives CASSLASVGLNYEQYF.

About this clonotype itself: The germline gene is not matched at one end of the junction; a read error may be the cause. J is TRBJ1-5 and V is TRBV15, with TRBD1 as a possible D gene (6 bases). Germline V CDR1 and CDR2: LNHNV, YYDKDF (reference sequence). The CDR3 contains 16 residues. CDR3 region: CATRVGTLYSNQPQHF. The DNA of the CDR3 is TGTGCTACCAGAGTGGGGACACTGTATAGCAATCAGCCCCAGCATTTT.

This clonotype has a count of ten or more. This chain's CDR3 is CASSMGSSYEQYF. CDR3 coding DNA: TGTGCCAGTAGTATGGGAAGCTCCTACGAGCAGTACTTC. The J gene is TRBJ2-7, the V gene TRBV19; no reliable D call. Germline CDR1 LNHDA, CDR2 SQIVND (reference sequence). The CDR3 spans 13 residues. The V end was cut by 3 bases, the J end by 0 bases, with 6 bases between. Full variable domain (rest looked up from reference TRBV19 and TRBJ2-7): DGGITQSPKYLFRKEGQNVTLSCEQNLNHDAMYWYRQDPGQGLRLIYYSQIVNDFQKGDIAEGYSVSREKKESFPLTVTSAQKNPTAFYLCASSMGSSYEQYFGPGTRLTVT.

This clonotype was detected ten times or more. This chain uses TRBV10-3 with TRBJ1-2; 9 nucleotides match TRBD1. The CDR3 sequence is 13 residues long. Germline assignment: CDR1 ENHRY and CDR2 SYGVKD. After removal of 4 bases from V and 8 bases from J, the junction contained 5 bases not matched to a gene. The CDR3 nucleotides are TGTGCCATCAGTGTCACAGGGGGCGAAGGCTACACCTTC. It specifies CAISVTGGEGYTF.

Many counts were recorded for this clonotype. The V and J genes are TRBV5-8 and TRBJ1-6, with 9 positions matching TRBD1. The CDR3 sequence is 17 residues long. Unmatched junction bases numbered 13, after V lost 4 bases and J lost 8 bases. Germline V gives CDR1 SGHTS, CDR2 YDEGEE. This CDR3 is CASSPTGTGRNYSPLHF. In DNA form, the CDR3 reads TGTGCCAGCAGCCCGACCGGGACAGGGAGGAATTATTCACCCCTCCACTTT.

This chain links TRBV10-2 with TRBJ2-2, with D perhaps matching TRBD1 (5 bases). CDR3 length: 13 residues. Trimming stripped 7 bases from V and 7 bases from J, with 13 bases between. From germline, CDR1 is WSHSY and CDR2 SAAADI. The CDR3 protein is CASTGSVFGELFF. The DNA for the CDR3 is TGCGCCAGCACAGGGTCCGTCTTCGGGGAGCTGTTTTTT.

Ten or more counts support this clonotype. The chain carries TRBV15 and TRBJ1-4; tentatively, D is TRBD1 (5 bases). The V gene lost 0 bases and the J gene lost 8 bases, with 16 bases spanning the gap. The CDR3 loop spans 16 amino acids. Germline V gene data show CDR1 as LNHNV and CDR2 as YYDKDF (reference sequence). The CDR3 protein is CATSRDLGREGEKLFF. The CDR3 coding sequence is TGTGCCACCAGCAGAGATCTTGGCAGGGAAGGGGAAAAACTGTTTTTT. Full variable domain (missing parts from reference TRBV15 and TRBJ1-4): DAMVIQNPRYQVTQFGKPVTLSCSQTLNHNVMYWYQQKSSQAPKLLFHYYDKDFNNEADTPDNFQSRRPNTSFCFLDIRSPGLGDTAMYLCATSRDLGREGEKLFFGSGTQLSVL.

The chain links TRBV25-1 to TRBJ2-1, with 13 bases lining up with TRBD2. The CDR3 runs to 15 residues. Germline values: CDR1 MGHDK, CDR2 SYGVNS. V gave up 3 bases and J gave up 12 bases; unmatched junction bases: 8. The CDR3 reads CASSDPGTSGDTQFF. Here the CDR3 DNA reads TGTGCCAGCAGTGATCCCGGGACTAGCGGGGATACGCAGTTCTTC.

The chain combines TRBV29-1 with TRBJ1-5; a weak D match, TRBD1 (5 bases). V lost 8 bases to trimming and J lost 8 bases, with 10 bases between them. This CDR3 is 10 amino acids long. Germline V gene data show CDR1 as SQVTM and CDR2 as ANQGSEA. The CDR3 reads CSLAGEPQHF. CDR3 nucleotides: TGCAGCTTAGCGGGGGAGCCCCAGCATTTT.

J is TRBJ1-1 and V is TRBV5-1; D gene unclear. The CDR3 is made up of 12 amino acids. The ends were cut back, 2 bases at V and 3 bases at J, with 5 bases in the middle. Germline lookup yields CDR1 SGHRS and CDR2 YFSETQ. CDR3 protein: CASSFQDTEAFF. CDR3 bases: TGCGCCAGCAGCTTCCAGGACACTGAAGCTTTCTTT.

In this sample, this clonotype turned up many times. V usage is TRBV29-1 and J usage is TRBJ2-5; tentative D call: TRBD1 (6 bases). Germline V gene data show CDR1 as SQVTM and CDR2 as ANQGSEA. The CDR3 runs to 12 residues. V was shortened by 6 bases and J by 11 bases, with 19 bases between the two germline ends. This CDR3 is CSVQTGAGAQYF. The DNA of the CDR3 is TGCAGCGTCCAGACAGGTGCCGGCGCTCAGTACTTC.

In this sample, this clonotype turned up a few times. The chain is built from TRBV20-1 and TRBJ1-2; 7 bases map to TRBD1. The V gene's germline CDR1 is DFQATT and CDR2 SNEGSKA (reference sequence). Trimming removed 6 bases from V and 0 bases from J; junction bases left unmatched: 7. The CDR3 contains 14 residues. Here the CDR3 reads CSARQTGSNYGYTF. The CDR3 DNA sequence: TGCAGTGCCCGTCAGACAGGGTCTAACTATGGCTACACCTTC.

This clonotype was counted ten times or more. The rearrangement uses TRBV29-1 and TRBJ1-2; tentatively, D is TRBD1 (5 bases). The CDR3 consists of 12 residues. Germline CDR1 is SQVTM and CDR2 is ANQGSEA. V was trimmed by 6 bases and J by 4 bases, leaving 12 bases between them. CDR3 amino acids: CSVLDRGYGYTF. Written as DNA, the CDR3 is TGCAGCGTGCTCGACAGAGGCTATGGCTACACCTTC.

For this clonotype: The final CDR3 position lacks the conserved phenylalanine or tryptophan, pointing to a likely read error. It is unclear where the CDR3 begins or ends on the DNA, so no DNA is shown, and the CDR3 is as TCRdb lists it. The chain couples TRBV11-1 to TRBJ2-6; no DNA check was done on the table's D call, TRBD2. The CDR3 length is 9 residues, termini included. Germline values: CDR1 SGHAT, CDR2 FQDESV (reference sequence). CDR3 in amino acids: CASSFGLVA.

This clonotype showed up many times. This chain joins TRBV29-1 and TRBJ2-2; 8 bases agree with TRBD1. CDR1 and CDR2 (germline): SQVTM, ANQGSEA. The CDR3 is made up of 16 amino acids. The V segment lost 4 bases and the J segment 4 bases; nucleotides outside the gene matches: 11. CDR3 residues: CSVGGRGRVGTGELFF. The CDR3, as DNA: TGCAGCGTTGGTGGCAGGGGGCGCGTCGGCACCGGGGAGCTGTTTTTT.

This clonotype showed up many times. This sequence joins TRBV29-1 and TRBJ2-7, with 10 positions matching TRBD1. Unmatched junction bases numbered 2, after V lost 6 bases and J lost 3 bases. The CDR3 is made up of 12 amino acids. The germline V gene encodes CDR1 SQVTM and CDR2 ANQGSEA. CDR3 DNA sequence: TGCAGCGTGGGGGACAGGGGCTACGAGCAGTACTTC. Residues: CSVGDRGYEQYF.

V and J are TRBV6-2 or TRBV6-3 and TRBJ1-1; weak D call: TRBD1 (6 bases). The CDR3 is 11 amino acids. CDR1 is MNHEY and CDR2 is SVGEGT in the germline V gene. Deletions cut 6 bases from V and 11 bases from J, with 13 bases between. The CDR3 spells CASRRTGKAFF. The CDR3 DNA reads as TGTGCCAGCAGGCGAACAGGGAAGGCTTTCTTT.

About this clonotype: One junction end does not reproduce the germline sequence, and a read error may be involved. The chain has TRBV10-2 and TRBJ1-5; a weak D match, TRBD1 (5 bases). This CDR3 has 15 amino acids. Looked up from germline, CDR1 is WSHSY and CDR2 is SAAADI. DNA of the CDR3: TGTGTCAGCAGCCCAAAGGGGAATAGCAATCAGCCCCAGCATTTT. The encoded protein is CVSSPKGNSNQPQHF.

In its sample, this clonotype was seen a few times. This chain links TRBV24-1 with TRBJ2-2; 10 bases fit TRBD1. V shed 1 base and J 7 bases; nucleotides not matched to a gene: 8. In germline, CDR1 is KGHDR, CDR2 SFDVKD. This CDR3 comprises 17 residues. This CDR3 is CATSDFLGTGANGELFF. In DNA form, the CDR3 reads TGTGCCACCAGTGATTTTTTGGGGACAGGGGCAAACGGGGAGCTGTTTTTT.

This chain connects TRBV18 to TRBJ1-2; no clear D. The germline CDR1 and CDR2 sequences are KGHSH and LQKENI. The CDR3 sequence is 13 residues long. Between the trimmed V and J ends, which lost 2 bases and 5 bases, there was a span of 9 bases. For the CDR3, the DNA is TGTGCCAGCTCACCAGATGGGCAGTATGGCTACACCTTC. Translation: CASSPDGQYGYTF.